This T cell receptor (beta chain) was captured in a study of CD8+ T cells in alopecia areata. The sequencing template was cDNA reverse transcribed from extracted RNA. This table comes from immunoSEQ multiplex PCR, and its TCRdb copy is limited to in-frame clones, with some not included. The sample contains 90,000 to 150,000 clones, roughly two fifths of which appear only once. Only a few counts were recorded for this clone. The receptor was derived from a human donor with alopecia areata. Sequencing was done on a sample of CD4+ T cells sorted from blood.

CDR3 in DNA: TGTGCCTGGAGTAGGGAGGGCGGTTACAATGAGCAGTTCTTC. Translation: CAWSREGGYNEQFF. The chain links TRBV30 to TRBJ2-1; 7 bases align to TRBD2. The ends lost 2 bases at V and 4 bases at J; junction bases unmatched: 5. The CDR3 runs to 14 residues. Germline V gene lookup returns CDR1 GTSNPN and CDR2 SVGIG (reference sequence).